What follows are 10 T cell receptor beta chains derived from one specimen sequenced in a study of a mutant IDH1 vaccine in newly diagnosed glioma. Antigens for these TCRs are unknown. Here immunoSEQ multiplex PCR was the method, and the copy in TCRdb shows in-frame clones only, minus some. This sample has approximately 60,000 clones, with more than 75% found just once. Stated time point: week 23, last vaccination. Every vaccine dose comprised 300 ug of mutant IDH1 20-mer peptide plus topical imiquimod. The sample consisted of PBMCs, taken from a glioma patient whose treatment included an IDH1 peptide vaccine. These receptors all stem from a man aged 40-49 years with glioma.

V and J are TRBV15 and TRBJ2-2; no firm D call. This CDR3 is 13 amino acids long. Germline V gene data show CDR1 as LNHNV and CDR2 as YYDKDF (reference sequence). With 6 bases removed from V and 4 bases from J, the gap between germline ends came to 9 bases. The CDR3 loop reads CATSLYATGELFF. The CDR3 nucleotides are TGTGCCACCAGTTTATACGCCACCGGGGAGCTGTTTTTT.

The chain employs TRBV6-1 and TRBJ1-1; D is uncertain. The germline CDR1 and CDR2 sequences are MNHNS and SASEGT. CDR3 size: 14 residues. V gave up 11 bases and J gave up 3 bases, with 19 bases separating them. The DNA of the CDR3 is TGTGCCGGCAACGGCGGGGATAGGTACACTGAAGCTTTCTTT. Residues: CAGNGGDRYTEAFF.

V is TRBV6-6 and J is TRBJ2-7, with 8 positions matching TRBD1. With 5 bases clipped from V and 3 bases from J, the junction kept 9 bases outside the gene matches. CDR3 size: 15 residues. CDR1 MNHNY and CDR2 SVGAGI come from the germline V gene (reference sequence). The CDR3 region has the DNA TGTGCCAGCAGTGGAGGGGGGACAGGCGACTACGAGCAGTACTTC. This translates into CASSGGGTGDYEQYF.

The rearrangement links TRBV19 to TRBJ2-7, with TRBD2 matching 8 bases. This CDR3 has 16 amino acids. Germline CDR1 is LNHDA and CDR2 is SQIVND (reference sequence). V trimming: 3 bases; J trimming: 5 bases; junction bases outside the gene matches: 12. CDR3 DNA: TGTGCCAGTAGTATCCCCCTCCGGGAGGGAGTCCACGAGCAGTACTTC. Translated: CASSIPLREGVHEQYF. Full variable domain (missing parts from reference TRBV19 and TRBJ2-7): DGGITQSPKYLFRKEGQNVTLSCEQNLNHDAMYWYRQDPGQGLRLIYYSQIVNDFQKGDIAEGYSVSREKKESFPLTVTSAQKNPTAFYLCASSIPLREGVHEQYFGPGTRLTVT.

The chain combines TRBV19 with TRBJ1-1; a possible D gene is TRBD1 (5 bases). Per the germline V gene, CDR1 is LNHDA and CDR2 is SQIVND (reference sequence). This CDR3 spans 15 amino acids. V gave up 5 bases and J gave up 3 bases, with 16 bases separating them. The CDR3 reads CASSRLWGRYTEAFF. The CDR3 DNA follows: TGTGCCAGTAGTCGGCTCTGGGGCCGATACACTGAAGCTTTCTTT.

The J gene is TRBJ1-1, the V gene TRBV6-1, with no clear D. This CDR3 region has 17 residues. Trimming removed 1 base at V and 7 bases at J, with 22 bases between. Germline V gene data show CDR1 as MNHNS and CDR2 as SASEGT. CDR3 sequence (DNA): TGTGCCAGCAGTGAAGATTGGATGGCAGTAACAAGGAGTGAAGCTTTCTTT. Translation: CASSEDWMAVTRSEAFF.

This clone has only a few counts. The rearrangement links TRBV28 to TRBJ2-6; D not certain. This CDR3 is 13 amino acids long. Germline lookup yields CDR1 MDHEN and CDR2 SYDVKM. V lost 5 bases and J lost 1, with 3 bases in between. CDR3 amino acids: CASSRSGANVLTF. CDR3 DNA: TGTGCCAGCAGTAGGTCTGGGGCCAACGTCCTGACTTTC. The variable domain in full, with the rest retrieved from reference TRBV28 and TRBJ2-6, is DVKVTQSSRYLVKRTGEKVFLECVQDMDHENMFWYRQDPGLGLRLIYFSYDVKMKEKGDIPEGYSVSREKKERFSLILESASTNQTSMYLCASSRSGANVLTFGAGSRLTVL.

This chain connects TRBV27 to TRBJ2-7, with 10 bases that match TRBD2. Germline trimming cut 5 bases from V and 2 bases from J; bases unmatched to any gene: 6. Germline V CDR1 and CDR2: MNHEY, SMNVEV (reference sequence). CDR3 length equals 15 residues. CDR3 coding DNA: TGTGCCAGCAGTCCACTAGCGGGAATGGCCTACGAGCAGTACTTC. It encodes CASSPLAGMAYEQYF.

The V gene is TRBV4-1, the J gene TRBJ2-3; either TRBD1 or TRBD2 may fit D (6 bases each). This CDR3 comprises 17 residues. Germline V gene sequence: CDR1 MGHRA, CDR2 YSYEKL. Trimming stripped 0 bases from V and 0 bases from J, with 13 bases between. The CDR3 DNA sequence: TGCGCCAGCAGCCAAGACGTTCCGGGGGCGAGCACAGATACGCAGTATTTT. Its translation is CASSQDVPGASTDTQYF.

The rearrangement uses TRBV6-6 and TRBJ1-4; TRBD1 matches 8 bases. The CDR3 is 16 residues long. Germline loops: CDR1 MNHNY, CDR2 SVGAGI (reference sequence). V lost 2 bases to trimming and J lost 7 bases; unmatched junction nucleotides: 9. CDR3 in DNA: TGTGCCAGCAGTTACCAGGGGGCAGGGCGTACTGAAAAACTGTTTTTT. Translated, it gives CASSYQGAGRTEKLFF.